These 9 T cell receptor beta chains originate from one sample sequenced in a study of identical twins. TCRdb processed the 5' RACE reads anew with MiXCR; each CDR3 protein has one entry. The sample lists some 1,700,000 distinct CDR3 sequences, under 35% occurring once. Sequenced material: cord blood. These receptors all stem from a newborn girl in good health.

The rearrangement links TRBV14 to TRBJ2-7; D is perhaps TRBD1 or TRBD2 (5 bases each). The DNA end is a closer match to TRBJ2-4, so the J assignment may be wrong. Germline V gene lookup returns CDR1 SGHDN and CDR2 FVKESK. The CDR3 length is 14 residues. CDR3 nucleotides: TGTGCCAGCAGCCGGCAGGGAGCACGAAACATTCAGTACTTC. It encodes CASSRQGARNIQYF.

This chain connects TRBV7-9 to TRBJ1-6; the D gene is possibly TRBD1 (5 bases). Trimming stripped 1 base from V and 10 bases from J, with 14 bases between. The CDR3 is 15 residues long. The germline V gene has CDR1 SEHNR and CDR2 FQNEAQ (reference sequence). CDR3 loop: CASSLVGRVGSPLHF. CDR3 in DNA: TGTGCCAGCAGCTTAGTCGGCAGGGTGGGATCACCCCTCCACTTT.

Remarks on this clonotype: Germline is not matched at one junction end, which may reflect a read error. CDR3 sequence reads: CACSQASFHEQYF. In DNA form, the CDR3 reads TGTGCCTGCAGCCAAGCTTCGTTTCACGAGCAGTACTTC. The gene calls are TRBV14 and TRBJ2-5; D is ambiguous. Judging by the DNA end, TRBJ2-7 fits better; the J call may be wrong. CDR1 is SGHDN and CDR2 is FVKESK in the germline V gene. The CDR3 covers 13 residues.

V is TRBV20-1 and J is TRBJ1-1; weak D call: TRBD1 (5 bases). This CDR3 has 12 residues. The germline V gene has CDR1 DFQATT and CDR2 SNEGSKA (reference sequence). The CDR3 sequence is CRVLGEGTEAFF. The DNA for the CDR3 is TGCAGGGTACTAGGGGAAGGCACTGAAGCTTTCTTT.

This clonotype was seen more than once but under ten times. The chain uses TRBV11-2 and TRBJ2-7; 9 bases align to TRBD2. The CDR3 length is 16 residues. The trim removed 5 bases at V and 4 bases at J, leaving 12 bases unmatched. Germline CDR1 SGHAT, CDR2 FQNNGV. CDR3 DNA: TGTGCCAGCAGCCCCATCGGACTAGCGATTGTGTACGAGCAGTACTTC. Its translation is CASSPIGLAIVYEQYF.

The gene calls are TRBV2 and TRBJ2-1; TRBD2 aligns across 9 bases. The J segment lost 6 bases and the V segment lost 1 base, leaving 4 bases of the junction unmatched. Germline CDR1 reads SNHLY; CDR2 reads FYNNEI. This CDR3 is 15 amino acids long. The CDR3, as DNA: TGTGCCAGCAGTGAAGTGCGGGGGGGCCTCAATGAGCAGTTCTTC. As protein: CASSEVRGGLNEQFF.

The J gene is TRBJ2-4, the V gene TRBV5-6; the D gene is possibly TRBD2 (6 bases). Germline V gene lookup returns CDR1 SGHDT and CDR2 YYEEEE. The germline V and J ends were trimmed by 5 bases and 15 bases, with 21 bases remaining between them. The CDR3 length is 13 residues. The CDR3 DNA sequence: TGTGCCAGCAGATTCGGGACTCGCTACGAGCGGTACTTC. Translated: CASRFGTRYERYF.

V is TRBV5-1 and J is TRBJ2-1; possibly TRBD1 or TRBD2 for D (5 bases each). The J call may be incorrect, as the DNA end agrees better with TRBJ2-7. The CDR3 has 11 amino acids. The germline V gene has CDR1 SGHRS and CDR2 YFSETQ. The CDR3 coding sequence is TGCGCCAACAGAGAGGGGTATGAGCAGTACTTC. This codes for CANREGYEQYF.

The chain couples TRBV29-1 to TRBJ2-1; D may correspond to TRBD1 or TRBD2 (6 bases each). CDR3 length equals 13 residues. Deletions cut 6 bases from V and 3 bases from J, with 12 bases between. The germline CDR1 and CDR2 sequences are SQVTM and ANQGSEA. CDR3 sequence reads: CSVVGGHYNEQFF. The CDR3 coding sequence is TGCAGCGTGGTGGGGGGCCACTACAATGAGCAGTTCTTC.